Many counts were recorded for the clone carrying this TCR beta chain. This specimen comes from a study of T cells in Graves' hyperthyroidism and ophthalmopathy. Germline V gives CDR1 SGHAT, CDR2 FQNNGV. V was clipped by 0 bases and J by 5 bases, with 16 bases between them. This CDR3 is 16 amino acids long. Diagnoses were made from clinical symptoms, serum measures (thyroxine and TRAb), thyroid ultrasound and orbital computed tomography. Template material for amplifying TCR beta CDR3 regions consisted of RNA transcripts. First-round RT-PCR with HTBI primers amplified the TCR CDR3 region. TCRdb analysed the multiplex PCR reads with MiXCR anew, one entry per CDR3 protein. The table has approximately 600,000 distinct CDR3 sequences, less than 25% seen once.

The sequencing input was blood. The receptor comes from a man aged 25 to 40 with Graves' ophthalmopathy. The chain has TRBV11-2 and TRBJ2-5; D is possibly TRBD2 (6 bases). The CDR3: CASSLDLRGGGETQYF. CDR3 in DNA: TGTGCCAGCAGCTTAGATCTTCGGGGAGGAGGCGAGACCCAGTACTTC.